This T cell receptor (beta chain) was captured in a study of control samples from healthy donors and cancer patients. Assay: immunoSEQ multiplex PCR; the TCRdb copy retains only in-frame clones and omits some. The sample has 160,000 or so clones; about 94% are singletons. The CDR3 runs 16 residues. The V gene's germline CDR1 is MNHEY and CDR2 SMNVEV (reference sequence). V lost 5 bases to trimming and J lost 2 bases, with 18 bases between them. The rearrangement uses TRBV27 and TRBJ1-1; TRBD1 might be the D (5 bases). The sequence was collected from a woman in her thirties or forties in good health. The sample comprised blood. In nucleotides, the CDR3 is TGTGCCAGCAGTAGGTACGACAGCACCTTCAACACTGAAGCTTTCTTT. It translates to CASSRYDSTFNTEAFF.